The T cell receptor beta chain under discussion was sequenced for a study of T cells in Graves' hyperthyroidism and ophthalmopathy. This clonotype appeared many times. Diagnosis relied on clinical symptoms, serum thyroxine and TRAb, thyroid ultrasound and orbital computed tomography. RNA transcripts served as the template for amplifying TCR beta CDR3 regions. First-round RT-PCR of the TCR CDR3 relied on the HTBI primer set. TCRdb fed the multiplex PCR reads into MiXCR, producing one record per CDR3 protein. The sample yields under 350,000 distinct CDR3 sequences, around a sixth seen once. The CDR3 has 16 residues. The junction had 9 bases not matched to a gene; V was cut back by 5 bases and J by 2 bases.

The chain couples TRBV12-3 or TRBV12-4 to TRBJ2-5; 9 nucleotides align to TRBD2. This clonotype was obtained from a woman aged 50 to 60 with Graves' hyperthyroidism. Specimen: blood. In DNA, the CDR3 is TGTGCCAGCAGTCCCAGAATAGCGGGAGTTCAAGAGACCCAGTACTTC. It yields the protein CASSPRIAGVQETQYF.